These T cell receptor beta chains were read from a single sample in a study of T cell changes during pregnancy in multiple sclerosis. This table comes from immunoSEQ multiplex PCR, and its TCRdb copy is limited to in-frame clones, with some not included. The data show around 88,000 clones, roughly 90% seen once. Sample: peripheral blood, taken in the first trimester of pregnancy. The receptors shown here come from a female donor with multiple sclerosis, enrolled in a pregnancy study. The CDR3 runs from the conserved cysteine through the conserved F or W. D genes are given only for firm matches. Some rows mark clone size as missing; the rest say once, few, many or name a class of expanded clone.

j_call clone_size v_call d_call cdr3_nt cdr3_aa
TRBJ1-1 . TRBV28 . TGTGCGGGAGCGGACAGTTTGAACACTGAAGCTTTCTTT CAGADSLNTEAFF
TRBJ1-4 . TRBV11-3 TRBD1 TGTGCCAGCAGCCGGACAGGGATCTTTGAAAAACTGTTTTTT CASSRTGIFEKLFF
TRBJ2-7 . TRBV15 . TGTGCCACCAGCGTCGGGGGTTCTGGGGACGAGCAGTACTTC CATSVGGSGDEQYF
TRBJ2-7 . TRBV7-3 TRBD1 TGTGCCAGCAGCGCGACAGGGGAGTCCTACGAGCAGTACTTC CASSATGESYEQYF
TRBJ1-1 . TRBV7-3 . TGTGCCAGCAGCGAAGGGACACTACTCGGGGTGAACACTGAAGCTTTCTTT CASSEGTLLGVNTEAFF
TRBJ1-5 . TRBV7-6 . TGTGCCAGCAGCACAGGGATGGGCAATCAGCCCCAGCATTTT CASSTGMGNQPQHF
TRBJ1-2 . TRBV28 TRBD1 TGTGCCAGCAGTCTTGGACAGGGGAACTATGGCTACACCTTC CASSLGQGNYGYTF
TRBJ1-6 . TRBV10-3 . TGTGCCATCAGTGACCTCGGAGGGAATAATTCACCCCTCCACTTT CAISDLGGNNSPLHF
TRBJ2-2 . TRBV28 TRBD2 TGTGCCAGCAGTTTAGGGGCGGGAGGTTACGGCGGGGAGCTGTTTTTT CASSLGAGGYGGELFF
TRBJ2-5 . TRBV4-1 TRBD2 TGCGCCAGCAGCCAAGTTATAGCGGGGGGGGAGACCCAGTACTTC CASSQVIAGGETQYF
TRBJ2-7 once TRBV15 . TGTGCCACCAGCAGAGAAGGGGTAGGATACGAGCAGTACTTC CATSREGVGYEQYF
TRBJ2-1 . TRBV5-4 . TGTGCCTTTACCGGTGGTGGTACCCCCTCTTACAATGAGCAGTTCTTC CAFTGGGTPSYNEQFF